This paragraph covers one T cell receptor (beta chain) sequence. CDR1 and CDR2 (germline): LNHDA, SQIVND (reference sequence). The length of the CDR3 is 15 residues. Trimming cost V 7 bases and J 1 base; bases outside gene matches: 4. This sample is drawn from a study of blood T cell repertoires in COVID-19. On the study more broadly: Donors in the United States, Italy and Spain gave samples during acute or convalescent COVID-19.

Data came from immunoSEQ multiplex PCR; TCRdb stores just in-frame clones and leaves some out. The sample records roughly 300,000 clones, 92% being singletons. This chain connects TRBV19 to TRBJ2-2; 9 bases map to TRBD2. Sequenced sample: PBMCs or T cells enriched from blood (not recorded which). The clonotype comes from a woman in her 30s who had recovered from COVID-19. CDR3 coding DNA: TGTGCCAGTAATTCTAGCGGGGAGAACACCGGGGAGCTGTTTTTT. This encodes CASNSSGENTGELFF.